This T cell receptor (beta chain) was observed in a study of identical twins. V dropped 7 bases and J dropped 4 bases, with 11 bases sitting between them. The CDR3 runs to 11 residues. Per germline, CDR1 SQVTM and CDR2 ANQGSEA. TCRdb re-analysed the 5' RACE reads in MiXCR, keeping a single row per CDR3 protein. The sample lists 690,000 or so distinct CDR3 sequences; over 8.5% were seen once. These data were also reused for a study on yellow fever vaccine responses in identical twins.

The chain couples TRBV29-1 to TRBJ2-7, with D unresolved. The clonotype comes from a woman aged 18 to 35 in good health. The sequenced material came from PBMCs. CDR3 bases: TGCAGCGCTGCGAGCGATTACGAGCAGTACTTC. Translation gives CSAASDYEQYF.